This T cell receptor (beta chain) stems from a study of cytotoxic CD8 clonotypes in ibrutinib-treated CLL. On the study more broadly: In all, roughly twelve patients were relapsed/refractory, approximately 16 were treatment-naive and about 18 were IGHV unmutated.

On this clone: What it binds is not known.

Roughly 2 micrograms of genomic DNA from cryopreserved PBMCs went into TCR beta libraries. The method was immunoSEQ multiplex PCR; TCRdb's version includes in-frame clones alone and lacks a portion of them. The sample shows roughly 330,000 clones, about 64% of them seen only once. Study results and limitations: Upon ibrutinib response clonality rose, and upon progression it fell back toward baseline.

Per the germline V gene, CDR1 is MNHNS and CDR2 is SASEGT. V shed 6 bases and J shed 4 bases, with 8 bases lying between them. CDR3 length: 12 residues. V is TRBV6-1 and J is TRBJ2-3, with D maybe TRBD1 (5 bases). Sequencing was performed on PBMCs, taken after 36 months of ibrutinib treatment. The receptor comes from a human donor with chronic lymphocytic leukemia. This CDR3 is CASRQGPDTQYF. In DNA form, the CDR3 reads TGTGCCAGCAGGCAGGGCCCAGATACGCAGTATTTT.